The present TCR beta chain was sequenced within a study of cytomegalovirus exposure and HLA in healthy donors. Study context: Earlier results showed roughly 120 million unique TCR beta sequences derived from roughly 180 million T cells.

Whole-study results and caveats: In most subjects, TCR beta sequences reportedly gave accurate predictions of HLA-A and HLA-B alleles. Most sequenced TCRs were rare (though some public TCRs occurred in many donors).

A word on this clone: What it binds is unknown.

Donors were nominally healthy when sampled, though unrecorded immune exposures were likely. This CDR3 comprises 14 residues. Germline-derived CDR1 and CDR2 are MNHNS and SASEGT. Trimming removed 8 bases from V and 3 bases from J; junction bases left unmatched: 9. Primers for the PCR totalled 60 Vbeta and 13 Jbeta. Only in-frame clones appear in the TCRdb table, and some are missing; sequencing was by immunoSEQ multiplex PCR. The sample yields around 100,000 clones, approximately 78% seen once. The V and J genes are TRBV6-1 and TRBJ2-7, with 8 bases lining up with TRBD2. The receptor comes from a woman aged 40 to 50 in good health and CMV-seropositive. The specimen sequenced was PBMCs. The CDR3 sequence: CASGEPGGSYEQYF. CDR3 in DNA: TGTGCCAGCGGGGAGCCGGGAGGGAGCTACGAGCAGTACTTC.